This TCR beta chain was observed in a study of tumor-infiltrating lymphocytes in primary liver carcinoma. Broader study findings: Tumor top-250-clone fraction significantly exceeded that of blood (p = 0.039).

Extraction also yielded germline DNA, while blood RNA was obtained from unsorted whole blood. A roughly 4-milliliter peripheral blood sample was collected before surgery. Germline values: CDR1 SQVTM, CDR2 ANQGSEA. The CDR3 extends over 14 amino acids. A primer in the constant region served to generate TCR beta cDNA from approximately 460 ng of total RNA. Slightly modified ARM-PCR with three nested multiplex PCR rounds yielded TCR beta libraries. PCR rounds one and two used TRBV1-TRBV30 forward primers with a C-beta reverse primer for 10 cycles each. TCRdb re-called the multiplex PCR reads with MiXCR, one entry per CDR3 protein. The sample contains approximately 300,000 distinct CDR3 sequences, about 60% of which appear only once. Concerning this clonotype itself: What it binds is not known. One junction end disagrees with the germline gene, perhaps due to a read error.

Sequenced: peripheral blood. This chain links TRBV29-1 with TRBJ1-3; D gene ambiguous. The sequence derives from a man in his forties or fifties with primary liver carcinoma and hepatitis B virus infection. CDR3 coding DNA: TGCAGTGTTGAAATGAGTGGGGTTGGAAACACCATATATTTT. This sequence encodes CSVEMSGVGNTIYF.